The rows below give T cell receptor beta chains drawn from one sample of a study of blood T cells in healthy people across ages. TCRdb re-analysed the 5' RACE reads in MiXCR, keeping a single row per CDR3 protein. The sample carries about 1.1 million distinct CDR3 sequences, more than 30% recorded once. Material: blood. All receptors derive from a man aged 18 to 30 in good health. CDR3s include the opening cysteine and the closing phenylalanine or tryptophan. D genes are given only for firm matches. For some rows the clone size is stated as once, few or many, or as a class when expanded; others skip it.

J gene: TRBJ2-3
clone size: NA
CDR3 length: 14
D gene: NA
V gene: TRBV6-5
CDR3 protein: CASSYSFRTDTQYF
CDR3 DNA: TGTGCCAGCAGTTATTCGTTCCGCACAGATACGCAGTATTTT

J gene: TRBJ1-2
clone size: NA
CDR3 length: 12
D gene: NA
V gene: TRBV29-1
CDR3 protein: CSVEPRAGGYTF
CDR3 DNA: TGCAGCGTTGAACCTAGGGCGGGAGGCTACACCTTC

J gene: TRBJ2-3
clone size: NA
CDR3 length: 14
D gene: NA
V gene: TRBV19
CDR3 protein: CASSRAARTDTQYF
CDR3 DNA: TGTGCCAGTAGTAGAGCGGCCCGGACAGATACGCAGTATTTT

J gene: TRBJ2-5
clone size: few
CDR3 length: 14
D gene: NA
V gene: TRBV12-3/TRBV12-4
CDR3 protein: CASSSAGKTETQYF
CDR3 DNA: TGTGCCAGCAGTTCGGCAGGGAAGACAGAGACCCAGTACTTC

J gene: TRBJ2-7
clone size: few
CDR3 length: 20
D gene: NA
V gene: TRBV11-2
CDR3 protein: CASSLVGGHQRRGDYYEQYF
CDR3 DNA: TGTGCCAGCAGCTTAGTGGGGGGACACCAACGAAGGGGGGACTACTACGAGCAGTACTTC

J gene: TRBJ1-2
clone size: few
CDR3 length: 18
D gene: TRBD1
V gene: TRBV5-1
CDR3 protein: CASSLPRQGADSNYGYTF
CDR3 DNA: TGCGCCAGCAGCTTACCTCGACAGGGGGCCGACTCTAACTATGGCTACACCTTC

J gene: TRBJ1-1
clone size: NA
CDR3 length: 15
D gene: NA
V gene: TRBV4-2
CDR3 protein: CASSPSEWADTEAFF
CDR3 DNA: TGTGCCAGCAGCCCATCAGAGTGGGCGGACACTGAAGCTTTCTTT

J gene: TRBJ2-7
clone size: NA
CDR3 length: 17
D gene: TRBD1
V gene: TRBV6-2/TRBV6-3
CDR3 protein: CASRTIDRGTFSYEQYF
CDR3 DNA: TGTGCCAGCAGAACTATCGACAGGGGGACATTCTCCTACGAGCAGTACTTC

J gene: TRBJ1-1
clone size: few
CDR3 length: 12
D gene: NA
V gene: TRBV29-1
CDR3 protein: CSVELFPAEAFF
CDR3 DNA: TGCAGCGTTGAACTCTTTCCCGCTGAAGCTTTCTTT

J gene: TRBJ1-5
clone size: NA
CDR3 length: 12
D gene: TRBD1
V gene: TRBV20-1
CDR3 protein: CSARDRVQPQHF
CDR3 DNA: TGCAGTGCTAGGGACAGGGTCCAGCCCCAGCATTTT

J gene: TRBJ2-1
clone size: NA
CDR3 length: 13
D gene: TRBD2
V gene: TRBV7-9
CDR3 protein: CASSFGGGNEQFF
CDR3 DNA: TGTGCCAGCAGCTTTGGGGGGGGTAATGAGCAGTTCTTC

J gene: TRBJ2-3
clone size: few
CDR3 length: 16
D gene: NA
V gene: TRBV7-9
CDR3 protein: CASSPPPEGAPDTQYF
CDR3 DNA: TGTGCCAGCAGCCCACCTCCCGAAGGGGCCCCAGATACGCAGTATTTT

J gene: TRBJ1-2
clone size: few
CDR3 length: 17
D gene: TRBD1
V gene: TRBV12-3/TRBV12-4
CDR3 protein: CASSPPGQGNGGYGYTF
CDR3 DNA: TGTGCCAGCAGTCCCCCGGGACAGGGGAACGGGGGCTATGGCTACACCTTC

J gene: TRBJ2-3
clone size: NA
CDR3 length: 16
D gene: NA
V gene: TRBV5-6
CDR3 protein: CASSLALVPETDTQYF
CDR3 DNA: TGTGCCAGCAGCTTGGCCCTAGTCCCCGAAACAGATACGCAGTATTTT

J gene: TRBJ2-3
clone size: many
CDR3 length: 15
D gene: NA
V gene: TRBV20-1
CDR3 protein: CSARLAYPSTDTQYF
CDR3 DNA: TGCAGTGCTAGGTTGGCTTACCCTAGCACAGATACGCAGTATTTT

J gene: TRBJ1-2
clone size: NA
CDR3 length: 11
D gene: NA
V gene: TRBV9
CDR3 protein: CASSSNVGYTF
CDR3 DNA: TGTGCCAGCAGTTCGAATGTCGGCTACACCTTC

J gene: TRBJ2-7
clone size: NA
CDR3 length: 14
D gene: NA
V gene: TRBV3-1
CDR3 protein: CASSQAGGLNEQYF
CDR3 DNA: TGTGCCAGCAGCCAAGCGGGGGGCCTCAATGAGCAGTACTTC

J gene: TRBJ2-7
clone size: NA
CDR3 length: 15
D gene: TRBD1
V gene: TRBV14
CDR3 protein: CASSQDGSGGHEQYF
CDR3 DNA: TGTGCCAGCAGCCAAGATGGGTCAGGGGGCCACGAGCAGTACTTC

J gene: TRBJ1-1
clone size: NA
CDR3 length: 18
D gene: NA
V gene: TRBV7-2
CDR3 protein: CASSLNRGTRQENTEAFF
CDR3 DNA: TGTGCCAGCAGCTTAAACCGAGGCACAAGACAGGAGAACACTGAAGCTTTCTTT

J gene: TRBJ1-2
clone size: NA
CDR3 length: 14
D gene: NA
V gene: TRBV4-1
CDR3 protein: CASSQFSQGHGYTF
CDR3 DNA: TGCGCCAGCAGCCAATTCTCCCAGGGACATGGCTACACCTTC

J gene: TRBJ1-5
clone size: NA
CDR3 length: 17
D gene: NA
V gene: TRBV6-1
CDR3 protein: CASSASSWGGRNQPQHF
CDR3 DNA: TGTGCCAGCAGTGCCTCTTCCTGGGGCGGCCGCAATCAGCCCCAGCATTTT